Following are 16 T cell receptor beta chains from one sample sequenced in a study of blood T cell repertoires in COVID-19. Some clones are missing from TCRdb's copy, which holds only in-frame ones; the method was immunoSEQ multiplex PCR. Here the sample spans 200,000 to 300,000 clones, about 85% being singletons. Sequences were obtained from peripheral blood. Receptor source: a woman in her sixties with active or convalescent COVID-19.

The chain is built from TRBV25-1 and TRBJ2-1; 9 bases fit TRBD1. The CDR3 is 13 amino acids. Trimming at V came to 4 bases and at J to 7 bases, leaving 2 bases not matched to a gene. Germline V gene data show CDR1 as MGHDK and CDR2 as SYGVNS. The DNA of the CDR3 is TGTGCCAGCAGTGGACAGGGGGGGAATGAGCAGTTCTTC. This gives the protein CASSGQGGNEQFF.

The J gene is TRBJ2-7, the V gene TRBV7-8; weak D call: TRBD1 (6 bases). The V gene's germline CDR1 is SGHVS and CDR2 FQNEAQ. The CDR3 is 13 amino acids. V lost 3 bases and J lost 5, with 11 bases in between. This CDR3 is CASSFGSGDEQYF. In DNA, the CDR3 is TGTGCCAGCAGCTTCGGTTCAGGGGACGAGCAGTACTTC. Full variable domain (remainder filled in from reference TRBV7-8 and TRBJ2-7): GAGVSQSPRYKVAKRGQDVALRCDPISGHVSLFWYQQALGQGPEFLTYFQNEAQLDKSGLPSDRFFAERPEGSVSTLKIQRTQQEDSAVYLCASSFGSGDEQYFGPGTRLTVT.

The chain is built from TRBV27 and TRBJ2-2, with 7 bases lining up with TRBD1. This CDR3 is built from 18 residues. CDR1 and CDR2 from the germline V gene are MNHEY and SMNVEV (reference sequence). Unmatched junction bases numbered 13, after V lost 4 bases and J lost 2 bases. CDR3 in DNA: TGTGCCAGCAGTTCCACCTATCCGGGACAGCCCAACACCGGGGAGCTGTTTTTT. As protein: CASSSTYPGQPNTGELFF.

The V call is TRBV7-9, the J call TRBJ1-1; the match to TRBD1 covers 7 bases. J was trimmed by 3 bases and V by 2 bases; bases with no gene match: 9. Germline CDR1 reads SEHNR; CDR2 reads FQNEAQ (reference sequence). The CDR3 has 16 residues. This chain's CDR3 is CASSLTRTGFDTEAFF. The CDR3 DNA reads TGTGCCAGCAGCTTAACACGGACAGGTTTTGACACTGAAGCTTTCTTT. Drawing the rest from reference TRBV7-9 and TRBJ1-1, the complete variable domain is DTGVSQNPRHKITKRGQNVTFRCDPISEHNRLYWYRQTLGQGPEFLTYFQNEAQLEKSRLLSDRFSAERPKGSFSTLEIQRTEQGDSAMYLCASSLTRTGFDTEAFFGQGTRLTVV.

This clone was counted a few times. The J gene is TRBJ2-2, the V gene TRBV3-1 (or the pseudogene TRBV3-2), with 7 bases that match TRBD1. V shed 7 bases and J 4 bases; nucleotides not matched to a gene: 9. This CDR3 spans 15 amino acids. Germline CDR1 reads LGHDT; CDR2 reads YNNKEL (reference sequence). The CDR3 coding sequence is TGTGCCAGCACCTCAGGGGACAGAGCCACCGGGGAGCTGTTTTTT. This encodes CASTSGDRATGELFF.

This clone was detected only once. The chain is built from TRBV3-1 (or the pseudogene TRBV3-2) and TRBJ2-7; 7 bases line up with TRBD1. Germline assignment: CDR1 LGHDT and CDR2 YNNKEL (reference sequence). The CDR3 has 16 amino acids. Losses at the gene ends were 3 bases for V and 0 bases for J; bases not matched to a gene: 8. The CDR3 DNA follows: TGTGCCAGCAGCCATAATAGGGGGCCGGTCTCCTACGAGCAGTACTTC. It translates to CASSHNRGPVSYEQYF.

V usage is TRBV7-8 and J usage is TRBJ2-2; TRBD2 matches 11 bases. Per germline, CDR1 SGHVS and CDR2 FQNEAQ. V lost 5 bases to trimming and J lost 4 bases; unmatched junction nucleotides: 3. This CDR3 spans 15 amino acids. In DNA, the CDR3 is TGTGCCAGCAGCACTAGCGGGAGATCCACCGGGGAGCTGTTTTTT. Residues: CASSTSGRSTGELFF.

The rearrangement joins TRBV5-6 to TRBJ2-5, with TRBD2 as a possible D gene (6 bases). Germline V gene data show CDR1 as SGHDT and CDR2 as YYEEEE. Trimming shortened V by 3 bases and J by 5 bases, and 17 bases separated the two germline ends. CDR3 length: 15 amino acids. DNA for the CDR3: TGTGCCAGCAGCTCCCAGCCTAGCGTTGGGGAGACCCAGTACTTC. It is translated as CASSSQPSVGETQYF.

This chain uses TRBV13 with TRBJ2-5; TRBD2 aligns across 9 bases. The CDR3 is 14 residues long. Germline V CDR1 and CDR2: PRHDT, FYEKMQ (reference sequence). With V trimmed by 3 bases and J by 3 bases, 2 bases remained unmatched. The CDR3 sequence: CASSLRLAEETQYF. CDR3 nucleotides: TGTGCCAGCAGCTTGAGACTAGCGGAAGAGACCCAGTACTTC.

The J gene is TRBJ1-6, the V gene TRBV28, with TRBD1 identical over 9 bases. CDR1 MDHEN and CDR2 SYDVKM come from the germline V gene. V lost 3 bases, J lost 0 bases, and 18 bases stayed unmatched. This CDR3 is 22 amino acids long. The CDR3 is CASSLGSILQGAGSSYNSPLHF. In DNA form, the CDR3 reads TGTGCCAGCAGTTTGGGATCAATTTTACAGGGGGCCGGGAGCTCCTATAATTCACCCCTCCACTTT.

CDR3 amino acids: CASSSGQPQETQYF. The CDR3 region has the DNA TGCGCCAGCAGCTCTGGACAGCCTCAAGAGACCCAGTACTTC. The chain joins TRBV5-1 to TRBJ2-5; maybe TRBD1 (6 bases). The V gene's germline CDR1 is SGHRS and CDR2 YFSETQ. The CDR3 covers 14 residues. The V gene lost 3 bases and the J gene lost 2 bases, with 11 bases spanning the gap.

The chain carries TRBV4-1 and TRBJ2-3; 9 bases are a match to TRBD2. This CDR3 contains 16 residues. V lost 1 base, J lost 3 bases, and 5 bases stayed unmatched. Germline V gene sequence: CDR1 MGHRA, CDR2 YSYEKL. The CDR3 protein is CASSQGSGGRTDTQYF. CDR3 bases: TGCGCCAGCAGCCAAGGGAGCGGGGGGCGAACAGATACGCAGTATTTT.

The CDR3 DNA sequence: TGTGCCTGGAGTTTAGCGGGTACAGATACGCAGTATTTT. Amino acids: CAWSLAGTDTQYF. The rearrangement joins TRBV30 to TRBJ2-3; 7 positions match TRBD2. V dropped 2 bases and J dropped 3; count of bases not matched to a gene: 2. Germline assignment: CDR1 GTSNPN and CDR2 SVGIG (reference sequence). This CDR3 is built from 13 residues.

The gene calls are TRBV7-8 and TRBJ1-2, with TRBD1 matching over 10 bases. Germline V lookup: CDR1 SGHVS, CDR2 FQNEAQ. The V and J ends lost 5 bases and 7 bases, in that order; junction bases with no gene match: 7. The CDR3 sequence is 14 residues long. In DNA, the CDR3 is TGTGCCAGCAGCCTCCGACAGGGGGCGCTTGGCTACACCTTC. This codes for CASSLRQGALGYTF.

This chain joins TRBV18 and TRBJ2-3, with TRBD1 identical over 7 bases. Trimming at V came to 5 bases and at J to 6 bases, leaving 5 bases not matched to a gene. The CDR3 has 13 amino acids. The germline V gene has CDR1 KGHSH and CDR2 LQKENI. The CDR3 DNA is TGTGCCAGCTCAACGGGGACAGATGATACGCAGTATTTT. Protein: CASSTGTDDTQYF.

This chain joins TRBV10-3 and TRBJ1-2; 8 nucleotides match TRBD1. The CDR3 runs 14 residues. Germline CDR1 ENHRY, CDR2 SYGVKD. Trimming at V came to 0 bases and at J to 6 bases, leaving 3 bases not matched to a gene. CDR3 sequence: CAISESTGENGYTF. The CDR3 nucleotides are TGTGCCATCAGTGAGTCGACAGGGGAGAATGGCTACACCTTC.